The source of this T cell receptor beta chain is a study of blood T cell repertoires in COVID-19. For the study at large: Donors in the United States, Italy and Spain gave samples during acute or convalescent COVID-19. T cells, B-cell-depleted T cells, or PBMCs provided the cDNA or gDNA that served as material.

V shed 1 base and J shed 0 bases, with 7 bases lying between them. Germline V lookup: CDR1 MGHRA, CDR2 YSYEKL. The CDR3 has 14 amino acids. Seattle enrolled patients during active infection and tracked them longitudinally. About this clone itself: Other DNA sequences from this sample encode an identical CDR3 as well.

TCRdb's copy holds only in-frame clones and misses some; the assay was immunoSEQ multiplex PCR. The table lists 260,000 or so clones, roughly 76% of them singletons. The clonotype was recovered from a woman at least 80 years old with COVID-19, enrolled during active disease. This chain connects TRBV4-1 to TRBJ2-7; a possible D gene is TRBD1 (5 bases). The sequencing sample was made of peripheral blood. The DNA for the CDR3 is TGCGCCAGCAGCCAAGGGGGCGCCTCCTACGAGCAGTACTTC. This codes for CASSQGGASYEQYF.